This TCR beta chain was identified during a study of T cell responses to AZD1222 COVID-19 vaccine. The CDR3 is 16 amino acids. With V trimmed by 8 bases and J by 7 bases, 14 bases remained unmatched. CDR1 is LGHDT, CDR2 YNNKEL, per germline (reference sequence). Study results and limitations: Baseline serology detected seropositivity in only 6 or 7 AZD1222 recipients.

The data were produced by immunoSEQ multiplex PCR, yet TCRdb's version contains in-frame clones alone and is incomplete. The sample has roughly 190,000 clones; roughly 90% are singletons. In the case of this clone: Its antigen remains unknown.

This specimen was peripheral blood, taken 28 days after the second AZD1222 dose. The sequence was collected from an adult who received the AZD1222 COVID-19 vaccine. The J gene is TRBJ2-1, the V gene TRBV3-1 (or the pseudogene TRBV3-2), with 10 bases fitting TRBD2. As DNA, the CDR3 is TGTGCCAGCGGTAGGGCTAGCGGGAGAATGGGGAATGAGCAGTTCTTC. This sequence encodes CASGRASGRMGNEQFF.